What follows describes a single T cell receptor beta chain. This clonotype was observed at least ten times. No antigen is known for it. Nothing much larger sits one base from this clone, and base qualities are not available. These reads were obtained on an Illumina NovaSeq 6000. TCR cDNA was synthesized by 5'RACE template switching, which introduced a universal primer site and unique molecular identifiers. Priming of cDNA synthesis was performed from both the TCR alpha and TCR beta constant segments. Library amplification involved two PCR steps, and the second step added sample barcodes and sequencing adapters. Libraries were sequenced on Illumina HiSeq 2500 (2x100 bp) or NovaSeq (2x150 bp). On the study's bioinformatics: MIGEC was used to demultiplex reads and collapse the reads into UMI consensus sequences, and MiXCR was used for V(D)J alignment. Vaccine-responding clonotypes were defined with edgeR using replicate PBMC samples, requiring FDR below 0.01 and a log2 fold change above 5 up to day 15. Each bulk clonotype received a CD4 or CD8 identity based on whether the sequenced CD4 or CD8 repertoire contained that clonotype at higher abundance. TCRdb ran its own pipeline on the public reads, namely fastp trimming at Q25 and MiXCR clone calling, and kept in-frame beta chains. Every entry covers one CDR3 protein and lists the most common genes and DNA from its rows. TCRdb, rather than the study authors, made the V and J calls. Across this sample there are approximately 260,000 distinct CDR3 sequences, with 5.2% seen only once. The ten largest clones represent more than 3% of the sample.

This entry comes from a study of T cells after yellow fever vaccination (dated by TCRdb to about 2019). About the study as a whole: Libraries from fractions with low cell numbers were prepared with the SMART-Seq v4 Ultra Low Input RNA kit. To follow T-cell clones before and after primary and booster YFV17D yellow fever vaccination, bulk TCR alpha and beta repertoires were sequenced over time. The cohort comprised two healthy male donors, one aged 18 to 29 and one aged 30 to 40 years. Blood was collected at multiple timepoints before and after primary and secondary immunization, and bulk PBMC replicates and cell subsets were isolated.

V is cut by 4 bases and J by 2 bases, and the space between the germline ends is 9 bases. In the germline V gene, CDR1 corresponds to KGHSH and CDR2 to LQKENI. Measured from the cysteine to the phenylalanine, the CDR3 is 14 residues long. Of all the DNA, just the CDR3 is kept, 42 bases in frame from base 1. Broad study findings and their caveats: The secondary T-cell response was weaker than the primary response but faster, peaking on day 5 instead of day 15. Computational filtering was needed because FACS-sorted repertoires could contain abundant contaminating clonotypes from the bulk population. The study included only a couple of donors, which limits how far the findings can be generalized. A small fraction of clonotypes appeared in both the CD4 and CD8 compartments, likely as a result of convergent recombination. Most clones expanded after primary vaccination were re-detected after the booster (almost 98% of CD4 and approximately 88% of CD8), suggesting broad memory maintenance.

The sample's treatment or condition label is to be understood as: live attenuated yellow fever vaccine strain. PBMCs were isolated from peripheral blood using a standard Ficoll-Paque protocol. Dynabeads CD4 and CD8 positive selection kits were used to isolate CD4 and CD8 T-cell fractions. TriZol was used to extract RNA from bulk PBMCs, CD4 and CD8 fractions, and dextramer-positive and dextramer-negative fractions. The sequencing here drew on CD4+ T cells sorted from PBMCs, taken on the day of the yellow fever booster vaccination. The chain joins TRBV18 to TRBJ1-5; confidence is insufficient to name the D gene. The origin of this receptor is a man aged 18 to 29 who received the YFV17D yellow fever vaccine. CDR3 protein: CASSRTEGNQPQHF. The base sequence is TGTGCCAGCTCACGGACGGAGGGCAATCAGCCCCAGCATTTT.